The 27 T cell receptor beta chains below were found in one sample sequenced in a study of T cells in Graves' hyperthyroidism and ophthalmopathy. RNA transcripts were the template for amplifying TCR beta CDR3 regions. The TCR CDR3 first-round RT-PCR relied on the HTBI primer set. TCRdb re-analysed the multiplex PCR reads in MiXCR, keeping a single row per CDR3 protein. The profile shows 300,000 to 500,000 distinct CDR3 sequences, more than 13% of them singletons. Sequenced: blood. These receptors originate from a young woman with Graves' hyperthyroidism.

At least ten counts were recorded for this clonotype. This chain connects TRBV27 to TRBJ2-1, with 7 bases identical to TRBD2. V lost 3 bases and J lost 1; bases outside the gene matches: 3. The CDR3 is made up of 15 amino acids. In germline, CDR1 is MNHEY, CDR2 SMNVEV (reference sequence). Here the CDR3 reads CASSFRLASYNEQFF. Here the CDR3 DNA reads TGTGCCAGCAGTTTTCGACTAGCATCCTACAATGAGCAGTTCTTC.

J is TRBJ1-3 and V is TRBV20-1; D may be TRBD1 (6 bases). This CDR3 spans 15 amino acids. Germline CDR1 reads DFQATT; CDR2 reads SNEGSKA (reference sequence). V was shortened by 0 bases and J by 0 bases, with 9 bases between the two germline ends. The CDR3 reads CSARDIGGSGNTIYF. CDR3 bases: TGCAGTGCTAGAGATATAGGGGGCTCTGGAAACACCATATATTTT.

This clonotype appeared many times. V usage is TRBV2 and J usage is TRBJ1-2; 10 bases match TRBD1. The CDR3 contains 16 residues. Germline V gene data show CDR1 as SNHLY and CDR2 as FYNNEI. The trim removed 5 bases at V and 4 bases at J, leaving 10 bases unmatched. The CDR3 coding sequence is TGTGCCAGCAGTAAAGATGGACAGGGGGGTAGCTATGGCTACACCTTC. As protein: CASSKDGQGGSYGYTF.

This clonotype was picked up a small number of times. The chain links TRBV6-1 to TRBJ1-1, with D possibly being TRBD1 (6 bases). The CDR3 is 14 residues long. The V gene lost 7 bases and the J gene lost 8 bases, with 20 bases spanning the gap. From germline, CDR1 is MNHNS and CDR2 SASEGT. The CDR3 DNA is TGTGCCAGCACCCTCGCAGGGGCATTGACCGAAGCTTTCTTT. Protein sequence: CASTLAGALTEAFF.

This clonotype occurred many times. CDR3 nucleotide sequence: TGTGTCTCACTCAGGGAGGGTTATTCACCCCTCCACTTT. As protein: CVSLREGYSPLHF. The chain links TRBV2 to TRBJ1-6; possibly TRBD1 for D (5 bases). Germline-derived CDR1 and CDR2 are SNHLY and FYNNEI. The CDR3 is 13 amino acids.

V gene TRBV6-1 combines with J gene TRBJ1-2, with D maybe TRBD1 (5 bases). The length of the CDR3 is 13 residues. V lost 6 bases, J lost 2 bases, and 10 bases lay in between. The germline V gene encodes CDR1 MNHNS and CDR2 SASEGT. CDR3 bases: TGTGCCAGCAGAGGGACCTCGAACTATGGCTACACCTTC. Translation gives CASRGTSNYGYTF.

CDR3 nucleotide sequence: TGCGCCAGCAGGGGGGAAACTAGCACAGATACGCAGTATTTT. Amino acid sequence: CASRGETSTDTQYF. The genes are TRBV5-1 and TRBJ2-3; either TRBD1 or TRBD2 may fit D (5 bases each). Germline CDR1 and CDR2: SGHRS and YFSETQ. This CDR3 region has 14 residues. The V gene lost 5 bases and the J gene lost 0 bases, with 10 bases spanning the gap.

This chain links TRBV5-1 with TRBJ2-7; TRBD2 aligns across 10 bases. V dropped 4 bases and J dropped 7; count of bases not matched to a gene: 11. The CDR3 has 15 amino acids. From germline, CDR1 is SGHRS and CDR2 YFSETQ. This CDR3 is CASSMRAGGPNEQYF. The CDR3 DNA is TGCGCCAGCAGCATGCGAGCGGGAGGGCCCAATGAGCAGTACTTC.

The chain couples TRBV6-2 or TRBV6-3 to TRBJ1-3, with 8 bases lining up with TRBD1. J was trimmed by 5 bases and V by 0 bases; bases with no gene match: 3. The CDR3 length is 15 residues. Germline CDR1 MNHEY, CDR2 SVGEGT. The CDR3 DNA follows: TGTGCCAGCAGTTACTCGGGACAGGATCGAAACACCATATATTTT. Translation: CASSYSGQDRNTIYF.

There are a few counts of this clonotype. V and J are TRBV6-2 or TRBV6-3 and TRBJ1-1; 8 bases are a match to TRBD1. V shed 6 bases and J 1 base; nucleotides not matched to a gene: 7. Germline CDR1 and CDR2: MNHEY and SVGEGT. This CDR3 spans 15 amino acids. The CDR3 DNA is TGTGCCAGCAGCTCCCAGGGGACAGGGAACACTGAAGCTTTCTTT. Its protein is CASSSQGTGNTEAFF.

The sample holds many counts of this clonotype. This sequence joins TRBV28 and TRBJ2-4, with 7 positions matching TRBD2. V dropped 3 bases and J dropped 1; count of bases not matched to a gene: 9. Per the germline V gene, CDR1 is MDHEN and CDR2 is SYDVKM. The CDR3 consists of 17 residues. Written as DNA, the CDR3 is TGTGCCAGCAGTTTTGACGGGAGGTTCCGGGCCAAAAACATTCAGTACTTC. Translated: CASSFDGRFRAKNIQYF.

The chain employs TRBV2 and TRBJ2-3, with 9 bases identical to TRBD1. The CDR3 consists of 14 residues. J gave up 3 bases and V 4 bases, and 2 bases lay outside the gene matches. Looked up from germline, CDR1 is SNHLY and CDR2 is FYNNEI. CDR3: CASSVQGATDTQYF. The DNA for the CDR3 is TGTGCCAGCAGTGTACAGGGGGCAACAGATACGCAGTATTTT. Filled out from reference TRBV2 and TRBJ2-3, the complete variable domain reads EPEVTQTPSHQVTQMGQEVILRCVPISNHLYFYWYRQILGQKVEFLVSFYNNEISEKSEIFDDQFSVERPDGSNFTLKIRSTKLEDSAMYFCASSVQGATDTQYFGPGTRLTVL.

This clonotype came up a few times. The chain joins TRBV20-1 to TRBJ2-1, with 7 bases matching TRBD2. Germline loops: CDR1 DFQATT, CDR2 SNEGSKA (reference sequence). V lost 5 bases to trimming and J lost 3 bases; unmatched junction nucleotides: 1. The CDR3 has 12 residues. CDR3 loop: CSARGSYNEQFF. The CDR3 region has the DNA TGCAGTGCTCGCGGGAGCTACAATGAGCAGTTCTTC.

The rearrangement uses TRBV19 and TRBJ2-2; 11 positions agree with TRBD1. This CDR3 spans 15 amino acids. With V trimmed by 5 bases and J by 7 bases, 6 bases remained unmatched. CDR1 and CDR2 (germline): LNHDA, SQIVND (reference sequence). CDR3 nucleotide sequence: TGTGCCAGTAGTGTGGACAGGGGGCTGGGCGGGGAGCTGTTTTTT. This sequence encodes CASSVDRGLGGELFF. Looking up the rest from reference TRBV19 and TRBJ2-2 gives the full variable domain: DGGITQSPKYLFRKEGQNVTLSCEQNLNHDAMYWYRQDPGQGLRLIYYSQIVNDFQKGDIAEGYSVSREKKESFPLTVTSAQKNPTAFYLCASSVDRGLGGELFFGEGSRLTVL.

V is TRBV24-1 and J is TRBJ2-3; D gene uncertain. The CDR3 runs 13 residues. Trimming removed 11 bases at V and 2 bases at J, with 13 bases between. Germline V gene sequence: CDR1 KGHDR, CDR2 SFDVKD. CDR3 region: CAIAWSNTDTQYF. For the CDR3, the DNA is TGTGCCATCGCCTGGTCTAACACAGATACGCAGTATTTT.

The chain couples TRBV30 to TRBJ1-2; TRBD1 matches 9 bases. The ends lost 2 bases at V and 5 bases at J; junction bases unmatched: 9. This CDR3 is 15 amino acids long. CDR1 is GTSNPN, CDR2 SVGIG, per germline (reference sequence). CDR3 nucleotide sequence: TGTGCCTGGAGTTCCGGGACAGGGCGGAATTATGGCTACACCTTC. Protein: CAWSSGTGRNYGYTF.

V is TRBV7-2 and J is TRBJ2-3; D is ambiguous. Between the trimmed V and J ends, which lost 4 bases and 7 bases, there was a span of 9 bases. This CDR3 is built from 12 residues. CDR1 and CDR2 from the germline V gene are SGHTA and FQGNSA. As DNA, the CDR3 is TGTGCCAGCAGCTCCAACCCGAATACGCAGTATTTT. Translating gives CASSSNPNTQYF.

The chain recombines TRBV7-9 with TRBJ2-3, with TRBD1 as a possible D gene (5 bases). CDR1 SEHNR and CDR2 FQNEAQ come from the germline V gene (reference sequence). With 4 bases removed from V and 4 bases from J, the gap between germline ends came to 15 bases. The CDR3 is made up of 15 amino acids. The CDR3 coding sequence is TGTGCCAGCAGCTGGTTAGGGGCGGATGCAGATACGCAGTATTTT. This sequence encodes CASSWLGADADTQYF.

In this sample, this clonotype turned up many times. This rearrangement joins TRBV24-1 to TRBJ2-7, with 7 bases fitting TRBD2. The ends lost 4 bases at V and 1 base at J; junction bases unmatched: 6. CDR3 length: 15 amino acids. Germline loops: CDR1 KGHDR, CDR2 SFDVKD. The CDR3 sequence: CATSDTREGSYEQYF. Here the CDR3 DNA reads TGTGCCACCAGTGACACCAGGGAGGGATCCTACGAGCAGTACTTC.

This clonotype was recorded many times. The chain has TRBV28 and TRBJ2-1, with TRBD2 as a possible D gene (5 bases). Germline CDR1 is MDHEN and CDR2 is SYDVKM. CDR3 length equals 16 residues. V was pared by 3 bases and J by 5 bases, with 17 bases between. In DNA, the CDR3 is TGTGCCAGCAGTTTCGTTCGGGGAGTGGAACACAATGAGCAGTTCTTC. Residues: CASSFVRGVEHNEQFF.

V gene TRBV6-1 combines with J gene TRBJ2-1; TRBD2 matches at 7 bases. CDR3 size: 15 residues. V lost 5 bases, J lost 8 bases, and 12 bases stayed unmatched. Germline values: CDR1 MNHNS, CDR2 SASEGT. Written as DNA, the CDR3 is TGTGCCAGCAGTTGGGGAGGGACGCGCTTAGATGAGCAGTTCTTC. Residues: CASSWGGTRLDEQFF.

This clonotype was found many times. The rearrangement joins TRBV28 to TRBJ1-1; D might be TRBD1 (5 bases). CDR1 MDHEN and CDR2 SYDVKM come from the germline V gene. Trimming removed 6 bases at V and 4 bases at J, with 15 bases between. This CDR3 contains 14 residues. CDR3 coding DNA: TGTGCCAGCAGCCTGGGGGATGGGGGCACTGAAGCTTTCTTT. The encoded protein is CASSLGDGGTEAFF.

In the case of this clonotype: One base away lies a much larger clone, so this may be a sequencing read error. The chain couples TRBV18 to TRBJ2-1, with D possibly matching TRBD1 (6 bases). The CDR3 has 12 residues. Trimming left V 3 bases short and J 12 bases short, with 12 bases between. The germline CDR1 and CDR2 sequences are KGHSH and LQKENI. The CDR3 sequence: CASSPQGSWQFF. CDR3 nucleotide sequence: TGTGCCAGCTCACCGCAGGGGAGTTGGCAGTTCTTC.

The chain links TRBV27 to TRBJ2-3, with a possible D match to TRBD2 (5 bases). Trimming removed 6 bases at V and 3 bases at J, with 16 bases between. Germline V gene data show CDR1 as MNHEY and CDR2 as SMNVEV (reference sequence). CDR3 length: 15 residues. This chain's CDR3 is CASSNAGFSTDTQYF. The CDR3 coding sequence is TGTGCCAGCAGCAATGCGGGCTTCTCGACAGATACGCAGTATTTT.

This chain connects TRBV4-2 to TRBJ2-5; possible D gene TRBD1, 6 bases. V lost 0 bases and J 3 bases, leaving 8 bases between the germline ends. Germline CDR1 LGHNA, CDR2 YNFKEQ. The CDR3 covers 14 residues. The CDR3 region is CASSQDPGEETQYF. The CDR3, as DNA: TGTGCCAGCAGCCAAGATCCAGGGGAAGAGACCCAGTACTTC.

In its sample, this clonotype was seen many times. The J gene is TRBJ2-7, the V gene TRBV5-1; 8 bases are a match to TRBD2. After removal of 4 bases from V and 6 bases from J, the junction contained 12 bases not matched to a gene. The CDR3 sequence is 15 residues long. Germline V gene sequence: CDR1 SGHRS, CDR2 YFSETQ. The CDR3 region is CASSPGGTSRREQYF. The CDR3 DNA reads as TGCGCCAGCAGCCCGGGGGGGACCTCCCGGCGCGAGCAGTACTTC.

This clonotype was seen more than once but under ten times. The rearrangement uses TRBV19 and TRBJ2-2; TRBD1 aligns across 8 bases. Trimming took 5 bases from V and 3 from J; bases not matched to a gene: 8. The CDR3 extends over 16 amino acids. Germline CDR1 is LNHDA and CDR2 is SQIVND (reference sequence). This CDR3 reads CASSLRTGKDTGELFF. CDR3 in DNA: TGTGCCAGTAGTTTACGGACAGGGAAGGACACCGGGGAGCTGTTTTTT. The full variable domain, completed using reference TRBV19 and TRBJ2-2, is DGGITQSPKYLFRKEGQNVTLSCEQNLNHDAMYWYRQDPGQGLRLIYYSQIVNDFQKGDIAEGYSVSREKKESFPLTVTSAQKNPTAFYLCASSLRTGKDTGELFFGEGSRLTVL.